A single sample gave rise to the 18 T cell receptor beta chains below, sequenced in a study of OX40 agonist ivuxolimab in advanced cancers. Preparation of the library involved the immunoSEQ multiplex PCR assay. TCRdb limited this immuneACCESS table to in-frame rearrangements with V and J called. A share of clones is missing; checked studies link under half to unresolved V genes, and the rest is unexplained. The sample table records over 40,000 clones; approximately 86% of these occur just once. The ten largest make up 0.38% of the sample. Here the sequenced sample was CD4+ or CD8+ T cells sorted from blood, taken in a trial of the OX40 agonist ivuxolimab. These TCRs come from an adult with an advanced solid tumor such as melanoma, head and neck, liver or kidney cancer.

V gene TRBV5-1 combines with J gene TRBJ2-1; no firm D call. V lost 0 bases to trimming and J lost 5 bases, with 12 bases between them. This CDR3 region has 15 residues. CDR1 is SGHRS, CDR2 YFSETQ, per germline. CDR3 amino acids: CASSLVGLVDNEQFF. In nucleotides, the CDR3 is TGCGCCAGCAGCTTGGTGGGCCTGGTGGACAATGAGCAGTTCTTC.

The rearrangement uses TRBV5-1 and TRBJ1-2, with a tentative D call TRBD1 (5 bases). The CDR3 is 14 amino acids. CDR1 SGHRS and CDR2 YFSETQ come from the germline V gene. Deletions cut 1 base from V and 4 bases from J, with 11 bases between. CDR3 in DNA: TGCGCCAGCAGCTTGTACCCAGGGCTCTATGGCTACACCTTC. Translated, it gives CASSLYPGLYGYTF.

The chain has TRBV5-6 and TRBJ2-3, with 11 bases identical to TRBD2. The CDR3 has 17 amino acids. The ends lost 6 bases at V and 4 bases at J; junction bases unmatched: 13. Germline assignment: CDR1 SGHDT and CDR2 YYEEEE. Written as DNA, the CDR3 is TGTGCCAGCACGCTTGGGACTAGCGGAAGTTATGCAGATACGCAGTATTTT. Translation: CASTLGTSGSYADTQYF.

This rearrangement joins TRBV23-1 to TRBJ1-2; 7 bases are a match to TRBD1. TRBV23-1 is an ORF, and what it does is uncertain. The CDR3 is 14 amino acids. The junction had 3 bases not matched to a gene; V was cut back by 3 bases and J by 2 bases. In DNA, the CDR3 is TGCGCCAGCAGTCAGCGACAGGGAAACTATGGCTACACCTTC. This encodes CASSQRQGNYGYTF.

The V call is TRBV7-9, the J call TRBJ2-2, with 12 positions matching TRBD2. The CDR3 loop spans 18 amino acids. The V segment lost 5 bases and the J segment 0 bases; nucleotides outside the gene matches: 7. The V gene's germline CDR1 is SEHNR and CDR2 FQNEAQ (reference sequence). CDR3 sequence: CASSRGLAGYANTGELFF. The CDR3 coding sequence is TGTGCCAGCAGCAGGGGACTAGCGGGTTACGCGAACACCGGGGAGCTGTTTTTT.

The chain employs TRBV5-1 and TRBJ1-5; D gene ambiguous. V was trimmed by 4 bases and J by 7 bases, leaving 12 bases between them. CDR1 and CDR2 from the germline V gene are SGHRS and YFSETQ. There are 13 residues in the CDR3. The CDR3 region is CASSLDTKQPQHF. The CDR3, as DNA: TGCGCCAGCAGCCTAGACACTAAACAGCCCCAGCATTTT.

This sequence joins TRBV5-8 and TRBJ1-5; no clear D. Germline V gene lookup returns CDR1 SGHTS and CDR2 YDEGEE. CDR3 length: 14 residues. V gave up 1 base and J gave up 7 bases, with 12 bases separating them. The CDR3 bases are TGTGCCAGCAGCTTGAAGGGAGTCGACCAGCCCCAGCATTTT. Translation gives CASSLKGVDQPQHF.

This clone occurred once. The genes are TRBV5-4 and TRBJ2-5; possible D gene TRBD1, 6 bases. CDR3 length: 14 amino acids. Deletions cut 2 bases from V and 5 bases from J, with 13 bases between. Germline V gene lookup returns CDR1 SGHNT and CDR2 YYREEE (reference sequence). DNA of the CDR3: TGTGCCAGCAGCTTTGGGAACAGGGTGGAGACCCAGTACTTC. Translation gives CASSFGNRVETQYF.

The chain has TRBV27 and TRBJ2-7; 10 nucleotides agree with TRBD1. The germline V gene encodes CDR1 MNHEY and CDR2 SMNVEV (reference sequence). Trimming cost V 5 bases and J 0 bases; bases outside gene matches: 1. CDR3 size: 14 residues. CDR3 sequence: CASSRTGGSYEQYF. The CDR3 DNA sequence: TGTGCCAGCAGTCGGACAGGGGGCTCCTACGAGCAGTACTTC.

V usage is TRBV6-4 and J usage is TRBJ1-2; TRBD1 aligns across 8 bases. Germline CDR1 is MRHNA and CDR2 is SNTAGT. Trimming took 2 bases from V and 5 from J; bases not matched to a gene: 4. CDR3 length equals 14 residues. The CDR3 region is CASSDTGGRYGYTF. CDR3 sequence (DNA): TGTGCCAGCAGTGACACAGGGGGAAGATATGGCTACACCTTC.

This clone was seen only a few times. The chain uses TRBV4-3 and TRBJ1-3; D is ambiguous. CDR3 size: 17 residues. Germline assignment: CDR1 LGHNA and CDR2 YSLEER. Trimming stripped 0 bases from V and 0 bases from J, with 12 bases between. The DNA for the CDR3 is TGCGCCAGCAGCCAAGATTTACCTCCCGACTCTGGAAACACCATATATTTT. Amino acid sequence: CASSQDLPPDSGNTIYF.

The V gene is TRBV29-1, the J gene TRBJ2-5, with TRBD2 identical over 12 bases. Germline V gives CDR1 SQVTM, CDR2 ANQGSEA. V was clipped by 1 base and J by 7 bases; unmatched bases: 4. The CDR3 consists of 14 residues. The CDR3 sequence: CSVEVLAGGGTQYF. The CDR3 DNA sequence: TGCAGCGTTGAAGTACTAGCGGGGGGCGGGACCCAGTACTTC.

This chain uses TRBV5-1 with TRBJ2-1; 11 nucleotides match TRBD2. This CDR3 comprises 15 residues. CDR1 is SGHRS, CDR2 YFSETQ, per germline. The J segment lost 5 bases and the V segment lost 0 bases, leaving 1 base of the junction unmatched. In DNA, the CDR3 is TGCGCCAGCAGCTTGGGACTAGCGGGGAACAATGAGCAGTTCTTC. This translates into CASSLGLAGNNEQFF.

J is TRBJ2-1 and V is TRBV4-2; TRBD2 aligns across 9 bases. The CDR3 contains 16 residues. Trimming took 4 bases from V and 6 from J; bases not matched to a gene: 10. Germline CDR1 is LGHNA and CDR2 is YNFKEQ. CDR3 DNA sequence: TGTGCCAGCAGCCTAAGGGGGACTAGCCCCCTCAATGAGCAGTTCTTC. It codes for CASSLRGTSPLNEQFF.

This clone came up a few times. The gene calls are TRBV19 and TRBJ2-6, with D uncertain. V lost 7 bases, J lost 0 bases, and 7 bases lay in between. The CDR3 covers 14 residues. Per the germline V gene, CDR1 is LNHDA and CDR2 is SQIVND (reference sequence). CDR3 sequence: CASTRDSGANVLTF. CDR3 in DNA: TGTGCCAGTACAAGGGACTCTGGGGCCAACGTCCTGACTTTC. Based on the CDR3 plus reference TRBV19 and TRBJ2-6, the full variable domain is DGGITQSPKYLFRKEGQNVTLSCEQNLNHDAMYWYRQDPGQGLRLIYYSQIVNDFQKGDIAEGYSVSREKKESFPLTVTSAQKNPTAFYLCASTRDSGANVLTFGAGSRLTVL.

This chain joins TRBV4-1 and TRBJ2-7; 8 positions match TRBD2. The CDR3 length is 15 residues. The V segment lost 4 bases and the J segment 3 bases; nucleotides outside the gene matches: 8. The germline gives CDR1 MGHRA, CDR2 YSYEKL. The CDR3 protein is CASSRPGLALYEQYF. The CDR3 bases are TGCGCCAGCAGCCGCCCAGGACTAGCACTCTACGAGCAGTACTTC.

The chain couples TRBV7-2 to TRBJ1-5; TRBD1 is a possible D gene (5 bases). Per germline, CDR1 SGHTA and CDR2 FQGNSA. V lost 2 bases and J lost 7, with 12 bases in between. This CDR3 is 14 amino acids long. The CDR3 DNA reads TGTGCCAGCAGCTTAAGCGGGGGAGGGCAGCCCCAGCATTTT. Protein product: CASSLSGGGQPQHF.

The rearrangement links TRBV10-3 to TRBJ2-5, with D maybe TRBD2 (5 bases). V dropped 3 bases and J dropped 4 bases, with 21 bases sitting between them. The CDR3 has 17 residues. Germline V gives CDR1 ENHRY, CDR2 SYGVKD. CDR3 nucleotide sequence: TGTGCCATCAGTGATATGTTCGGAGAGGGAAAGGGAGAGACCCAGTACTTC. It specifies CAISDMFGEGKGETQYF.